Listed below are T cell receptor beta chains from one sample, sequenced in a study of post-analysis software for immune sequencing data. TCRdb re-derived calls from the PCR reads in MiXCR, one entry per CDR3 protein. Counted here are roughly 600,000 distinct CDR3 sequences, roughly two fifths occurring once; the ten biggest clones make up roughly 1.8%. The sequenced material came from blood. The receptors stem from a girl aged 10 to 17 with multiple sclerosis. CDR3s include the opening cysteine and the closing phenylalanine or tryptophan. The order of the fields is clone size, V gene, CDR3 length, J gene, D gene, CDR3 protein, CDR3 DNA. A D gene is named only where the DNA matches it firmly. Where a row states a size, it is once, few, many or the class of an expanded clone; other rows omit it.

>-|TRBV4-1|19|TRBJ1-1|-
CASSPLPGLGTAHNTEAFF
TGCGCCAGCAGCCCTCTGCCAGGGCTCGGAACAGCTCACAACACTGAAGCTTTCTTT
>-|TRBV7-9|15|TRBJ2-3|TRBD2
CLSGRRGTLPDTQYF
TGTCTTAGCGGGAGGCGTGGGACCCTCCCCGATACGCAGTATTTT
>-|TRBV24-1|17|TRBJ2-1|TRBD2
CATSDLSGSQARDEQFF
TGTGCCACCAGTGATCTAAGCGGGAGTCAAGCAAGGGATGAGCAGTTCTTC
>-|TRBV20-1|13|TRBJ2-1|-
CSATRTTFNEQFF
TGCAGTGCAACCCGGACTACCTTCAATGAGCAGTTCTTC
>-|TRBV12-3/TRBV12-4|15|TRBJ2-1|TRBD1
CASRSDRGTYNEQFF
TGTGCCAGCAGATCGGACAGGGGGACATACAATGAGCAGTTCTTC
>few|TRBV29-1|13|TRBJ2-1|TRBD2
CSVLGLASNEQFF
TGCAGCGTCCTCGGACTAGCGTCGAATGAGCAGTTCTTC
>-|TRBV5-1|13|TRBJ1-2|-
CASSLVQGEGYTF
TGCGCCAGCAGCTTGGTGCAGGGCGAAGGCTACACCTTC
>many|TRBV7-2|12|TRBJ2-7|-
CASSFRGGEQYF
TGTGCCAGCAGCTTCAGGGGAGGCGAGCAGTACTTC
>-|TRBV7-6|14|TRBJ2-5|TRBD1
CASSQTGVRETQYF
TGTGCCAGCAGCCAGACAGGGGTGCGAGAGACCCAGTACTTC
>-|TRBV12-3/TRBV12-4|14|TRBJ2-7|-
CASSPKGSGYEQYF
TGTGCCAGCAGCCCGAAGGGTAGCGGCTACGAGCAGTACTTC
>few|TRBV5-1|16|TRBJ2-3|-
CASSKTTSQGTDTQYF
TGCGCCAGCAGCAAGACTACTTCCCAGGGGACAGATACGCAGTATTTT
>few|TRBV6-5|16|TRBJ2-1|-
CASSYYRPSSYNEQFF
TGTGCCAGCAGTTACTATCGGCCTAGCTCCTACAATGAGCAGTTCTTC
>-|TRBV9|14|TRBJ1-2|-
CASSVGRGDYGYTF
TGTGCCAGCAGCGTAGGTCGGGGTGACTATGGCTACACCTTC
>-|TRBV11-2|16|TRBJ2-4|TRBD2
CASSLARSGGADIQYF
TGTGCCAGCAGCTTAGCAAGGAGCGGGGGGGCGGACATTCAGTACTTC
>-|TRBV6-1|15|TRBJ1-2|TRBD1
CASGTGLSNYYGYTF
TGTGCCAGCGGGACAGGTCTCTCTAACTACTATGGCTACACCTTC
>few|TRBV7-6|15|TRBJ2-1|-
CASSPKGVSYNEQFF
TGTGCCAGCAGCCCGAAGGGGGTCTCCTACAATGAGCAGTTCTTC
>-|TRBV7-2|16|TRBJ2-5|TRBD2
CASSSVGGGVQETQYF
TGTGCCAGCAGCTCCGTTGGCGGGGGGGTCCAGGAGACCCAGTACTTC
>few|TRBV5-1|15|TRBJ2-3|-
CASSLQKRSTDTQYF
TGCGCCAGCAGCTTGCAAAAGCGGTCCACAGATACGCAGTATTTT
>-|TRBV3-1|16|TRBJ2-7|-
CASSHAVYRNSYEQYF
TGTGCCAGCAGCCATGCCGTATACAGGAACTCCTACGAGCAGTACTTC
>-|TRBV12-3/TRBV12-4|15|TRBJ2-1|-
CASSPRLSPQNEQFF
TGTGCCAGCAGCCCTCGTTTATCCCCACAGAATGAGCAGTTCTTC
>-|TRBV6-1|11|TRBJ2-1|-
CASIRGVGQFF
TGTGCCAGCATAAGGGGGGTCGGGCAGTTCTTC
>-|TRBV6-6|14|TRBJ1-2|-
CASIKGRGGYGYTF
TGTGCCAGCATTAAAGGGAGGGGGGGATATGGCTACACCTTC
>-|TRBV5-1|14|TRBJ2-5|-
CASSDPNLQETQYF
TGCGCCAGCAGCGATCCAAACCTCCAAGAGACCCAGTACTTC
>-|TRBV4-2|15|TRBJ1-2|-
CASSAEASPGYGYTF
TGTGCCAGCAGCGCCGAGGCTAGCCCCGGCTATGGCTACACCTTC
>-|TRBV4-1|14|TRBJ1-1|-
CASSQEGWGTEAFF
TGCGCCAGCAGCCAAGAGGGGTGGGGGACTGAAGCTTTCTTT
>-|TRBV12-3/TRBV12-4|14|TRBJ1-5|TRBD1
CASTRTGGGQPQHF
TGTGCCAGCACCCGGACAGGGGGCGGCCAGCCCCAGCATTTT
>-|TRBV21-1|16|TRBJ1-5|-
CATTTNAQGSNQPQHF
TGTGCCACCACAACCAACGCACAGGGTAGCAATCAGCCCCAGCATTTT
>-|TRBV29-1|14|TRBJ2-1|-
CSVEATDRYNEQFF
TGCAGCGTTGAAGCGACTGACAGGTACAATGAGCAGTTCTTC
>-|TRBV12-3/TRBV12-4|14|TRBJ1-6|-
CASSLVPYNSPLHF
TGTGCCAGCAGTTTAGTCCCCTATAATTCACCCCTCCACTTT
>few|TRBV11-1|9|TRBJ1-2|-
CARGVGYTF
TGTGCCAGGGGAGTTGGCTACACCTTC
>few|TRBV9|20|TRBJ2-3|TRBD2
CASSDYSGTSGGASTDTQYF
TGTGCCAGCAGCGATTACTCCGGGACTAGCGGGGGGGCTAGCACAGATACGCAGTATTTT
>-|TRBV5-1|13|TRBJ2-7|-
CASSRTLDYEQYF
TGCGCCAGCAGCCGGACGCTCGACTACGAGCAGTACTTC
>few|TRBV29-1|16|TRBJ2-1|-
CSVEVLARGPWDEQFF
TGCAGCGTTGAAGTCCTAGCCAGGGGTCCTTGGGATGAGCAGTTCTTC
>few|TRBV7-7|13|TRBJ2-1|-
CASSMDSYNEQFF
TGTGCTAGCAGTATGGACAGCTACAATGAGCAGTTCTTC
>few|TRBV12-3/TRBV12-4|12|TRBJ1-4|-
CASSLGNEKLFF
TGTGCCAGCAGTTTAGGGAATGAAAAACTGTTTTTT
>few|TRBV6-6|16|TRBJ2-1|-
CASSYRADSPYNEQFF
TGTGCCAGCAGTTACAGGGCCGATTCCCCCTACAATGAGCAGTTCTTC
>few|TRBV12-3/TRBV12-4|12|TRBJ1-4|-
CASSPSIMKLFF
TGTGCCAGCAGCCCCAGTATTATGAAACTGTTTTTT
>-|TRBV7-8|16|TRBJ2-1|-
CASSLRALATYNEQFF
TGTGCCAGCAGCTTACGTGCACTAGCAACTTACAATGAACAGTTCTTC
>few|TRBV20-1|14|TRBJ2-1|TRBD2
CSAAPGGRNNEQFF
TGCAGTGCCGCTCCGGGGGGGCGGAACAATGAGCAGTTCTTC
>few|TRBV12-3/TRBV12-4|14|TRBJ2-1|TRBD2
CASSTSGALGEQFF
TGTGCCAGCAGTACTAGCGGGGCGTTAGGGGAGCAGTTCTTC
>few|TRBV12-3/TRBV12-4|14|TRBJ2-1|-
CASSPRWESYEQFF
TGTGCCAGCAGCCCACGATGGGAGTCCTACGAGCAGTTCTTC
>few|TRBV10-3|14|TRBJ2-7|-
CAISEKVSSGVQYF
TGTGCCATCAGTGAGAAGGTGTCCTCAGGGGTGCAGTACTTC
>-|TRBV4-2|16|TRBJ1-5|-
CASSQEGGNSNQPQHF
TGTGCCAGCAGCCAAGAAGGCGGCAATAGCAATCAGCCCCAGCATTTT
>-|TRBV20-1|16|TRBJ1-4|TRBD1
CSAREGTGAPNEKLFF
TGCAGTGCTAGAGAGGGGACAGGGGCCCCTAATGAAAAACTGTTTTTT
>-|TRBV5-4|13|TRBJ2-1|TRBD1
CASSYGTGETQFF
TGTGCCAGCAGCTACGGGACAGGGGAGACCCAGTTCTTC
>few|TRBV6-5|13|TRBJ2-7|-
CASSYSSGYKQYF
TGTGCCAGCAGTTACTCGAGCGGATACAAGCAGTACTTC
>few|TRBV12-3/TRBV12-4|16|TRBJ2-1|TRBD2
CASSLEARGARNEQFF
TGTGCCAGCAGTTTAGAAGCGCGGGGGGCCCGCAATGAGCAGTTCTTC
>-|TRBV21-1|16|TRBJ1-2|-
CASRYGTGLGDYGYTF
TGTGCCAGCAGATACGGGACAGGGCTCGGGGACTATGGCTACACCTTC
>-|TRBV20-1|15|TRBJ2-7|TRBD2
CSARLPGLREGEQYF
TGCAGTGCTAGACTCCCCGGACTCCGGGAGGGTGAGCAGTACTTC
>few|TRBV7-9|13|TRBJ1-2|-
CASSFGQLYGYTF
TGTGCCAGCAGCTTTGGGCAGTTGTATGGCTACACCTTC
>once|TRBV20-1|13|TRBJ1-1|-
CSAPDLRRGEAFF
TGCAGTGCCCCCGATCTTCGAAGGGGTGAAGCTTTCTTT
>few|TRBV5-1|14|TRBJ2-3|TRBD2
CANSFGTRPDTQYF
TGCGCCAACAGCTTTGGGACTAGACCAGATACGCAGTATTTT
>-|TRBV12-3/TRBV12-4|17|TRBJ2-1|-
CASSLGGQFSSYNEQYF
TGTGCCAGCAGTCTTGGCGGACAGTTCAGCTCCTACAATGAGCAGTACTTT